The 16 T cell receptor beta chains below were found in one sample sequenced in a study of sequential checkpoint blockade in melanoma. Treatment noted: randomized to nivolumab then ipilimumab (arm A) or the reverse (arm B). Sequencing used immunoSEQ multiplex PCR; TCRdb keeps in-frame clones, though not all of them. The sample carries about 9,600 clones, nearly 25% recorded once. Source: tumor tissue (inferred from file names), taken from a patient given nivolumab and ipilimumab in sequence. The source of these receptors is a human donor with melanoma.

The chain links TRBV14 to TRBJ2-7; no definite D call. V was clipped by 0 bases and J by 3 bases, with 9 bases between them. The V gene's germline CDR1 is SGHDN and CDR2 FVKESK. The CDR3 length is 14 residues. The CDR3 nucleotides are TGTGCCAGCAGCCAAGATGCGCGGTTCTACGAGCAGTACTTC. Protein: CASSQDARFYEQYF.

The rearrangement links TRBV23-1 to TRBJ2-7; 7 bases match TRBD2. TRBV23-1 belongs to the ORF category, with a function that is uncertain. The CDR3 is 13 amino acids. J gave up 3 bases and V 6 bases, and 5 bases lay outside the gene matches. The CDR3 bases are TGCGCCAGCAGCTTCCAGCGGGGCTACGAGCAGTACTTC. Its protein product is CASSFQRGYEQYF.

The chain is built from TRBV11-3 and TRBJ1-3; 8 bases line up with TRBD1. Germline V gene lookup returns CDR1 SGHNT and CDR2 YENEEA. The V gene end was trimmed by 2 bases and the J gene end by 2 bases; junction bases not matched to a gene: 2. This CDR3 is built from 15 residues. The CDR3 loop reads CASSLQGATGNTIYF. DNA of the CDR3: TGTGCCAGCAGCTTACAGGGGGCGACTGGAAACACCATATATTTT.

This clone came up a few times. V and J are TRBV7-5 and TRBJ2-3; the table names TRBD1, a call not compared with the DNA. TRBV7-5 is a recognized pseudogene. The CDR3 runs to 15 residues. CDR3 in amino acids: CASSQGQLSTDTQYF. The DNA of the CDR3 is TGTGCCAGCAGCCAGGGACAGCTAAGCACAGATACGCAGTATTTT.

In this sample, this clone turned up many times. The genes are TRBV7-2 and TRBJ1-1; the D gene is possibly TRBD1 (5 bases). This CDR3 has 13 amino acids. With 5 bases removed from V and 3 bases from J, the gap between germline ends came to 10 bases. Germline CDR1 and CDR2: SGHTA and FQGNSA. The CDR3 DNA sequence: TGTGCCAGCAGCGGGGGGGGAGACACTGAAGCTTTCTTT. It specifies CASSGGGDTEAFF.

This chain joins TRBV18 and TRBJ1-2; possible D gene TRBD1, 5 bases. Trimming took 0 bases from V and 0 from J, leaving 11 bases between them. Germline V gene data show CDR1 as KGHSH and CDR2 as LQKENI. The CDR3 has 16 residues. This chain's CDR3 is CASSPPVPGTNYGYTF. The CDR3 DNA reads TGTGCCAGCTCACCACCGGTACCAGGGACTAACTATGGCTACACCTTC.

This clone was picked up a small number of times. The germline gene is not matched at one end of the junction; a read error may be the cause. This chain uses TRBV11-3 with TRBJ2-1; D may correspond to TRBD1 or TRBD2 (5 bases each). CDR3 size: 15 residues. CDR1 is SGHNT and CDR2 is YENEEA in the germline V gene. The CDR3 spells CASSWPGTRKGSGLF. CDR3 bases: TGTGCCAGCAGCTGGCCCGGGACCCGGAAGGGAAGTGGACTCTTC.

The V and J genes are TRBV5-1 and TRBJ2-3; TRBD2 matches 9 bases. CDR3 length: 15 residues. CDR1 and CDR2 from the germline V gene are SGHRS and YFSETQ. V was pared by 3 bases and J by 3 bases, with 5 bases of the junction left unmatched. The CDR3 DNA reads TGCGCCAGCAGCTCCATAGCGGGAGAGACAGATACGCAGTATTTT. It codes for CASSSIAGETDTQYF.

A few counts support this clone. The CDR3 nucleotides read TGTGCCTGGAGGGGCAGGGTGAACACTGAAGCTTTCTTT. Its protein product is CAWRGRVNTEAFF. The chain recombines TRBV30 with TRBJ1-1; tentative D call: TRBD1 (5 bases). The CDR3 spans 13 residues. Germline V gene lookup returns CDR1 GTSNPN and CDR2 SVGIG (reference sequence). Trimming removed 3 bases from V and 0 bases from J, with 8 bases in between.

This clone was seen more than once but under ten times. V usage is TRBV13 and J usage is TRBJ2-7; 10 bases align to TRBD1. CDR1 PRHDT and CDR2 FYEKMQ come from the germline V gene (reference sequence). The CDR3 covers 16 residues. Trimming took 5 bases from V and 7 from J; bases not matched to a gene: 14. The CDR3: CASSVADGTGVLEQYF. CDR3 in DNA: TGTGCCAGCAGCGTAGCGGACGGGACAGGGGTGTTAGAGCAGTACTTC.

The chain has TRBV28 and TRBJ1-4; 9 nucleotides line up with TRBD1. The germline V gene has CDR1 MDHEN and CDR2 SYDVKM. Unmatched junction bases numbered 8, after V lost 5 bases and J lost 7 bases. This CDR3 has 15 residues. The CDR3 DNA reads TGTGCCAGCAGTCGTCCGGGACAGGGAGGTGAAAAACTGTTTTTT. Amino acid sequence: CASSRPGQGGEKLFF. Combining the CDR3 with reference TRBV28 and TRBJ1-4 gives the whole variable domain DVKVTQSSRYLVKRTGEKVFLECVQDMDHENMFWYRQDPGLGLRLIYFSYDVKMKEKGDIPEGYSVSREKKERFSLILESASTNQTSMYLCASSRPGQGGEKLFFGSGTQLSVL.

At least ten counts were recorded for this clone. The chain combines TRBV23-1 with TRBJ1-1; D uncertain. TRBV23-1 is an ORF, with its function uncertain. V lost 6 bases to trimming and J lost 1 base, with 9 bases between them. The CDR3 has 13 residues. CDR3 coding DNA: TGCGCCAGCAGCTTAAGACGGAACACTGAAGCTTTCTTT. It codes for CASSLRRNTEAFF.

There are many counts of this clone. CDR3 coding DNA: TGTGCCAGCAGCGTTCAGCCCGGGACTAGCGGGATGGGGGATACGCAGTATTTT. It translates to CASSVQPGTSGMGDTQYF. The chain carries TRBV9 and TRBJ2-3, with 13 nucleotides matching TRBD2. The CDR3 covers 18 residues. Germline assignment: CDR1 SGDLS and CDR2 YYNGEE. V lost 2 bases, J lost 6 bases, and 12 bases stayed unmatched.

This chain uses TRBV10-2 with TRBJ2-1, with D hard to call. Germline V gene data show CDR1 as WSHSY and CDR2 as SAAADI. V dropped 1 base and J dropped 9 bases, with 13 bases sitting between them. The CDR3 covers 14 residues. The CDR3 here is CASSEYGAATEQFF. In DNA, the CDR3 is TGCGCCAGCAGTGAGTACGGCGCTGCCACTGAGCAGTTCTTC.

This clone was recorded only once. The chain couples TRBV15 to TRBJ2-7; 14 positions agree with TRBD2. J was trimmed by 4 bases and V by 3 bases; bases with no gene match: 8. The CDR3 has 17 amino acids. CDR1 LNHNV and CDR2 YYDKDF come from the germline V gene (reference sequence). CDR3 protein: CATSSPGLAGVAYEQYF. CDR3 bases: TGTGCCACCAGCAGCCCGGGACTAGCGGGAGTTGCATACGAGCAGTACTTC.

The rearrangement joins TRBV30 to TRBJ1-1, with D unclear. The CDR3 runs 14 residues. The germline V gene encodes CDR1 GTSNPN and CDR2 SVGIG (reference sequence). V was clipped by 8 bases and J by 2 bases, with 18 bases between them. For the CDR3, the DNA is TGTGCCGGATCCACGGGATGGGGAAACACTGAAGCTTTCTTT. Translated: CAGSTGWGNTEAFF.